These 28 T cell receptor beta chains came from one sample sequenced in a study of vaccination and CD4 T cells after COVID-19. Their recognized antigens are unknown. Treatment: approximately 10-day PBMC culture with coronavirus spike peptide pools or control peptides (ViraFEST assay). An Oncomine TCR Beta short-read assay was used to sequence the DNA from cultured CD4+ T cells. Using its own MiXCR run on the PCR reads, TCRdb lists one record per CDR3 protein. The sample carries some 11,000 distinct CDR3 sequences, 45% to 55% recorded once. The specimen was CD4+ T cells from blood, cultured in vitro. The receptors come from a human donor who had recovered from COVID-19.

The rearrangement links TRBV12-3 or TRBV12-4 to TRBJ2-7, with D perhaps matching TRBD2 (6 bases). V lost 3 bases and J lost 10, with 13 bases in between. This CDR3 comprises 12 residues. The CDR3 protein is CASSLDAGRQYF. The CDR3 coding sequence is TGTGCCAGCAGTTTGGATGCGGGACGTCAGTACTTC.

This clonotype has just a few counts. The chain is built from TRBV2 and TRBJ1-2, with D perhaps TRBD1 (6 bases). There are 14 residues in the CDR3. Germline CDR1 reads SNHLY; CDR2 reads FYNNEI. Trimming left V 4 bases short and J 5 bases short, with 14 bases between. The DNA of the CDR3 is TGTGCCAGCAGTGTTGGACAGCAGAAGTATGGCTACACCTTC. It is translated as CASSVGQQKYGYTF. The variable domain in full, completed from reference TRBV2 and TRBJ1-2, reads EPEVTQTPSHQVTQMGQEVILRCVPISNHLYFYWYRQILGQKVEFLVSFYNNEISEKSEIFDDQFSVERPDGSNFTLKIRSTKLEDSAMYFCASSVGQQKYGYTFGSGTRLTVV.

This chain uses TRBV7-2 with TRBJ2-1; D gene unclear. V lost 6 bases, J lost 3 bases, and 12 bases lay in between. This CDR3 has 14 residues. In germline, CDR1 is SGHTA, CDR2 FQGNSA. The CDR3 spells CASSSPGFYNEQFF. The CDR3 DNA is TGTGCCAGCAGTTCACCGGGTTTCTACAATGAGCAGTTCTTC. The full variable domain, rest sourced from reference TRBV7-2 and TRBJ2-1, is GAGVSQSPSNKVTEKGKDVELRCDPISGHTALYWYRQSLGQGLEFLIYFQGNSAPDKSGLPSDRFSAERTGGSVSTLTIQRTQQEDSAVYLCASSSPGFYNEQFFGPGTRLTVL.

The V gene is TRBV20-1, the J gene TRBJ2-5, with 8 bases that match TRBD2. There are 13 residues in the CDR3. CDR1 DFQATT and CDR2 SNEGSKA come from the germline V gene (reference sequence). The ends lost 1 base at V and 4 bases at J; junction bases unmatched: 2. In nucleotides, the CDR3 is TGCAGTGCTAGAGGAAGCGGGAGAGAGACCCAGTACTTC. Its protein product is CSARGSGRETQYF.

This clonotype has only a few counts. This chain connects TRBV2 to TRBJ1-2; 8 bases map to TRBD1. CDR3 length: 13 amino acids. Losses at the gene ends were 6 bases for V and 7 bases for J; bases not matched to a gene: 7. CDR1 is SNHLY and CDR2 is FYNNEI in the germline V gene. CDR3 in DNA: TGTGCCAGCAGGGCAGGGGGCAGCGGTGGCTACACCTTC. This sequence encodes CASRAGGSGGYTF.

In its sample, this clonotype was seen a few times. The chain uses TRBV20-1 and TRBJ2-5, with D possibly matching TRBD2 (5 bases). V lost 3 bases, J lost 2 bases, and 13 bases lay in between. CDR3 size: 14 residues. Looked up from germline, CDR1 is DFQATT and CDR2 is SNEGSKA (reference sequence). CDR3 DNA: TGCAGTGCTAGGAAAGGGAGTGGGCAAGAGACCCAGTACTTC. This sequence encodes CSARKGSGQETQYF.

The rearrangement joins TRBV7-6 to TRBJ2-2; D gene uncertain. Between the trimmed V and J ends, which lost 5 bases and 4 bases, there was a span of 5 bases. In germline, CDR1 is SGHVS, CDR2 FNYEAQ. The CDR3 contains 12 residues. The CDR3 is CASSRTTGELFF. CDR3 nucleotides: TGTGCCAGCAGCCGGACCACCGGGGAGCTGTTTTTT.

This chain links TRBV7-2 with TRBJ2-1; D remains unclear. From germline, CDR1 is SGHTA and CDR2 FQGNSA. The V end lost 2 bases, the J end lost 6 bases, and 11 bases lay between the germline ends. The CDR3 length is 14 residues. The CDR3 protein is CASSLMALGNEQFF. CDR3 sequence (DNA): TGTGCCAGCAGCTTAATGGCCCTGGGCAATGAGCAGTTCTTC.

This clonotype was counted a few times. The J gene is TRBJ2-7, the V gene TRBV20-1, with D tentatively TRBD1 (6 bases). Germline-derived CDR1 and CDR2 are DFQATT and SNEGSKA (reference sequence). The CDR3 extends over 13 amino acids. V was trimmed by 6 bases and J by 0 bases, leaving 12 bases between them. The CDR3 is CSAKDSLSYEQYF. The CDR3 DNA is TGCAGTGCCAAGGACAGCCTCTCCTACGAGCAGTACTTC.

This clonotype has just a few counts. V and J are TRBV19 and TRBJ2-1; TRBD2 matches at 13 bases. Germline-derived CDR1 and CDR2 are LNHDA and SQIVND (reference sequence). Unmatched junction bases numbered 18, after V lost 7 bases and J lost 9 bases. This CDR3 has 18 amino acids. The CDR3 reads CASKPGLAGSPHNREQFF. In DNA form, the CDR3 reads TGTGCCAGTAAGCCGGGACTAGCGGGAAGCCCCCACAATCGTGAGCAGTTCTTC. Drawing the rest from reference TRBV19 and TRBJ2-1, the complete variable domain is DGGITQSPKYLFRKEGQNVTLSCEQNLNHDAMYWYRQDPGQGLRLIYYSQIVNDFQKGDIAEGYSVSREKKESFPLTVTSAQKNPTAFYLCASKPGLAGSPHNREQFFGPGTRLTVL.

The rearrangement links TRBV18 to TRBJ2-1; 13 bases fit TRBD2. Germline CDR1 and CDR2: KGHSH and LQKENI. V lost 2 bases, J lost 4 bases, and 2 bases stayed unmatched. The CDR3 is 16 amino acids. CDR3 coding DNA: TGTGCCAGCTCACCAGGGACTAGCGGGACTTACAATGAGCAGTTCTTC. Translated: CASSPGTSGTYNEQFF.

V usage is TRBV29-1 and J usage is TRBJ2-3; 14 bases are a match to TRBD2. V shed 3 bases, J shed 4 bases, and the junction held 3 bases outside the gene matches. Germline CDR1 SQVTM, CDR2 ANQGSEA. The CDR3 has 15 amino acids. Here the CDR3 reads CSVDGTSGSADTQYF. The CDR3 nucleotides read TGCAGCGTTGACGGGACTAGCGGGAGCGCAGATACGCAGTATTTT.

The CDR3 nucleotides are TGCGCCAGCAGCGAAGGACAGGGCCTGAACACCGGGGAGCTGTTTTTT. It specifies CASSEGQGLNTGELFF. The chain has TRBV5-1 and TRBJ2-2, with 8 nucleotides matching TRBD1. CDR3 length: 16 residues. The junction had 6 bases not matched to a gene; V was cut back by 4 bases and J by 1 base. CDR1 SGHRS and CDR2 YFSETQ come from the germline V gene. The full variable domain, rest sourced from reference TRBV5-1 and TRBJ2-2, is KAGVTQTPRYLIKTRGQQVTLSCSPISGHRSVSWYQQTPGQGLQFLFEYFSETQRNKGNFPGRFSGRQFSNSRSEMNVSTLELGDSALYLCASSEGQGLNTGELFFGEGSRLTVL.

This clonotype was observed a handful of times. The gene calls are TRBV2 and TRBJ1-5; D is unresolved. The V end was cut by 3 bases, the J end by 4 bases, with 10 bases between. This CDR3 has 14 residues. Looked up from germline, CDR1 is SNHLY and CDR2 is FYNNEI. CDR3 DNA sequence: TGTGCCAGCAGTGACCAGGTATCAAATCAGCCCCAGCATTTT. Translated: CASSDQVSNQPQHF.

The V gene is TRBV7-2, the J gene TRBJ2-3, with 7 bases fitting TRBD2. V was clipped by 1 base and J by 5 bases; unmatched bases: 3. Germline loops: CDR1 SGHTA, CDR2 FQGNSA. This CDR3 has 14 residues. CDR3 in amino acids: CASSLVSSGDTQYF. The CDR3 nucleotides read TGTGCCAGCAGCTTAGTTTCTAGCGGAGATACGCAGTATTTT.

This clonotype has just a few counts. The chain uses TRBV20-1 and TRBJ1-4; 10 bases fit TRBD1. Germline CDR1 reads DFQATT; CDR2 reads SNEGSKA (reference sequence). This CDR3 spans 15 amino acids. With 3 bases clipped from V and 4 bases from J, the junction kept 5 bases outside the gene matches. CDR3 DNA sequence: TGCAGTGCTAGGGACAGGGGGTCGGGTAATGAAAAACTGTTTTTT. Residues: CSARDRGSGNEKLFF.

This sequence joins TRBV5-1 and TRBJ2-3, with 15 nucleotides matching TRBD2. In germline, CDR1 is SGHRS, CDR2 YFSETQ. CDR3 length: 15 residues. J lost 6 bases, V lost 3 bases, and 2 bases had no gene match. CDR3 nucleotides: TGCGCCAGCAGCTCCGGGACTAGCGGGAGGGATACGCAGTATTTT. Translation gives CASSSGTSGRDTQYF.

This clonotype has more than one count but fewer than ten. V and J are TRBV6-2 or TRBV6-3 and TRBJ1-5; D is unclear. Trimming shortened V by 4 bases and J by 8 bases, and 9 bases separated the two germline ends. The germline gives CDR1 MNHEY, CDR2 SVGEGT. The CDR3 runs 12 residues. The CDR3 region is CASSSPPKPQHF. The CDR3 DNA is TGTGCCAGCAGTTCCCCCCCCAAGCCCCAGCATTTT.

The chain couples TRBV3-1 to TRBJ1-1; D unresolved. Germline V lookup: CDR1 LGHDT, CDR2 YNNKEL (reference sequence). The CDR3 is made up of 14 amino acids. V lost 2 bases, J lost 0 bases, and 7 bases lay in between. The CDR3 DNA is TGTGCCAGCAGCCAAATGACGGTGAACACTGAAGCTTTCTTT. Residues: CASSQMTVNTEAFF.

The gene calls are TRBV11-1 and TRBJ1-1, with D unresolved. V was cut by 5 bases and J by 7 bases, with 14 bases left in between. This CDR3 contains 13 residues. CDR1 is SGHAT and CDR2 is FQDESV in the germline V gene (reference sequence). The CDR3 region is CASSLSQVFEAFF. The CDR3 coding sequence is TGTGCCAGCAGCCTGTCGCAGGTTTTTGAAGCTTTCTTT.

The chain combines TRBV24-1 with TRBJ2-2, with TRBD2 matching over 8 bases. V lost 3 bases, J lost 0 bases, and 8 bases stayed unmatched. CDR1 is KGHDR, CDR2 SFDVKD, per germline. This CDR3 has 18 residues. The CDR3 loop reads CATSDPNGLASNTGELFF. As DNA, the CDR3 is TGTGCCACCAGTGATCCGAATGGACTAGCCTCGAACACCGGGGAGCTGTTTTTT.

The chain links TRBV2 to TRBJ2-7, with D possibly being TRBD1 (5 bases). V gave up 6 bases and J gave up 2 bases, with 14 bases separating them. The CDR3 runs to 14 residues. Germline V gives CDR1 SNHLY, CDR2 FYNNEI. The CDR3 DNA is TGTGCCAGCAGCCCAGACAGCCTAACCTACGAGCAGTACTTC. Translating gives CASSPDSLTYEQYF. Using reference TRBV2 and TRBJ2-7 for the parts outside the CDR3, the full variable domain is EPEVTQTPSHQVTQMGQEVILRCVPISNHLYFYWYRQILGQKVEFLVSFYNNEISEKSEIFDDQFSVERPDGSNFTLKIRSTKLEDSAMYFCASSPDSLTYEQYFGPGTRLTVT.

This clonotype was found a few times. The chain has TRBV7-6 and TRBJ2-3; TRBD2 is a possible D gene (6 bases). CDR3 length: 14 residues. V was pared by 1 base and J by 10 bases, with 15 bases between. Germline CDR1 reads SGHVS; CDR2 reads FNYEAQ. The CDR3 DNA is TGTGCCAGCAGCTTAGGTCCCTATGGGACTCCGCAGTATTTT. It is translated as CASSLGPYGTPQYF.

The J gene is TRBJ1-6, the V gene TRBV11-3; possibly TRBD1 for D (5 bases). Germline lookup yields CDR1 SGHNT and CDR2 YENEEA. Trimming pared 9 bases from V and 9 bases from J, leaving 18 bases between. The CDR3 runs to 14 residues. CDR3 amino acids: CASQVPPGGSPLHF. Here the CDR3 DNA reads TGTGCCAGTCAGGTTCCCCCGGGGGGTTCACCCCTCCACTTT.

This clonotype was counted a few times. The chain combines TRBV14 with TRBJ2-1, with a tentative D call TRBD1 (7 bases). The length of the CDR3 is 16 residues. V dropped 9 bases and J dropped 3 bases, with 21 bases sitting between them. Germline values: CDR1 SGHDN, CDR2 FVKESK. The CDR3, as DNA: TGTGCCAGTGGACAGGCCGGCGGGAACTTCTACAATGAGCAGTTCTTC. Protein product: CASGQAGGNFYNEQFF.

This chain joins TRBV2 and TRBJ2-7; 12 bases map to TRBD2. The V segment lost 0 bases and the J segment 6 bases; nucleotides outside the gene matches: 3. CDR1 and CDR2 from the germline V gene are SNHLY and FYNNEI. CDR3 length: 15 amino acids. Here the CDR3 DNA reads TGTGCCAGCAGTGAAGCGACTAGCGGGAGAGGCGAGCAGTACTTC. As protein: CASSEATSGRGEQYF.

This clonotype was seen only a few times. The chain links TRBV18 to TRBJ1-2, with D maybe TRBD1 (6 bases). V gave up 5 bases and J gave up 2 bases, with 9 bases separating them. CDR3 size: 13 residues. CDR1 is KGHSH, CDR2 LQKENI, per germline. The CDR3 DNA reads as TGTGCCAGCTCAGAGGACAGAAACTATGGCTACACCTTC. It is translated as CASSEDRNYGYTF.

The V call is TRBV5-1, the J call TRBJ2-7; no clear D gene. The ends were cut back, 0 bases at V and 2 bases at J, with 12 bases in the middle. Germline V gene lookup returns CDR1 SGHRS and CDR2 YFSETQ. This CDR3 spans 15 amino acids. The CDR3 DNA sequence: TGCGCCAGCAGCTTGGAGGGTGGGTTTCCCTACGAGCAGTACTTC. Translated: CASSLEGGFPYEQYF. The full variable domain, its missing parts supplied by reference TRBV5-1 and TRBJ2-7, is KAGVTQTPRYLIKTRGQQVTLSCSPISGHRSVSWYQQTPGQGLQFLFEYFSETQRNKGNFPGRFSGRQFSNSRSEMNVSTLELGDSALYLCASSLEGGFPYEQYFGPGTRLTVT.